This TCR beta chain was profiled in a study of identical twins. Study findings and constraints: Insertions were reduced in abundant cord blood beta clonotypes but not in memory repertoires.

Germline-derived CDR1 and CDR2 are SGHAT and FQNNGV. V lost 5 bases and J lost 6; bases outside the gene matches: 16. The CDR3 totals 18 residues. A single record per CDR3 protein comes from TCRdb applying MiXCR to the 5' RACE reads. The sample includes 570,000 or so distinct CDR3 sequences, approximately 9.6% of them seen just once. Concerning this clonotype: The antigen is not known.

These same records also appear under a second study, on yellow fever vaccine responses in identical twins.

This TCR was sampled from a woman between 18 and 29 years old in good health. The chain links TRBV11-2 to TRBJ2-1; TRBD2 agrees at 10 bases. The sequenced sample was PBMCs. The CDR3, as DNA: TGTGCCAGCAGCCCACGGGGTAAAGCGGGAGGGCCGGGCAATGAGCAGTTCTTC. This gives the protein CASSPRGKAGGPGNEQFF.